The text below deals with one TCR beta chain. TCRdb's table, derived via immunoSEQ multiplex PCR, lists solely in-frame clones and lacks some. The sample contains under 50,000 clones, roughly 78% of which appear only once. The data belong to a study of blood T cell repertoires in COVID-19. Germline loops: CDR1 LNHDA, CDR2 SQIVND (reference sequence). CDR3 size: 15 residues. J was trimmed by 5 bases and V by 6 bases; bases with no gene match: 9. The sequenced sample consisted of peripheral blood. The chain has TRBV19 and TRBJ2-5; TRBD2 agrees at 10 bases. This receptor was identified in a man older than 75 with active or convalescent COVID-19. In nucleotides, the CDR3 is TGTGCCAGTAGGCCCAGCGGGGGGGATCCTGAGACCCAGTACTTC. Translated: CASRPSGGDPETQYF.